The rows below give T cell receptor beta chains drawn from one sample of a study of T-cell reconstitution after alpha-beta-depleted transplantation in children. TCRdb recomputed calls from the PCR reads with MiXCR, one row per CDR3 protein. This sample has just over 950,000 distinct CDR3 sequences, with about 31% found just once. The sequences come from PBMCs, mostly from graft donor cells, collected 360 days after TCRalphabeta/CD19-depleted stem cell transplant. The source of these receptors is a boy younger than two who had a stem cell transplant for SCID, so the T cells may come from the graft donor. CDR3s include the opening cysteine and the closing phenylalanine or tryptophan. Fields, in order: clone size, V gene, D gene, J gene, CDR3 DNA, CDR3 protein. The D gene is left open where the match is weak. Some rows have no size entry. The others give once, few or many, or a class for an expanded clone.

clone size: few; V gene: TRBV9; D gene: .; J gene: TRBJ1-4; CDR3 DNA: TGTGCCAGCAGCCCATCCGGGCCTAATGAAAAACTGTTTTTT; CDR3 protein: CASSPSGPNEKLFF
clone size: .; V gene: TRBV20-1; D gene: .; J gene: TRBJ2-7; CDR3 DNA: TGCAGTGCTCCAATCTTCCGGGGTCTCTACGAGCAGTACTTC; CDR3 protein: CSAPIFRGLYEQYF
clone size: .; V gene: TRBV24-1; D gene: .; J gene: TRBJ2-1; CDR3 DNA: TGTGCCACCAGTGACCCCGGGACTCCCCTAAGCTCCTACAATGAGCAGTTCTTC; CDR3 protein: CATSDPGTPLSSYNEQFF
clone size: many; V gene: TRBV20-1; D gene: TRBD2; J gene: TRBJ2-3; CDR3 DNA: TGCAGTGCTAGACTGTTAGCGGGGGGCCCAGATACGCAGTATTTT; CDR3 protein: CSARLLAGGPDTQYF
clone size: many; V gene: TRBV3-1; D gene: .; J gene: TRBJ1-3; CDR3 DNA: TGTGCCAGCAGCCAACTTCCCGGGGGAACTTCTGGAAACACCATATATTTT; CDR3 protein: CASSQLPGGTSGNTIYF
clone size: once; V gene: TRBV15; D gene: .; J gene: TRBJ2-5; CDR3 DNA: TGTGCCACCAGCATCGGGCGGCAAGAGACCCAGTACTTC; CDR3 protein: CATSIGRQETQYF
clone size: few; V gene: TRBV29-1; D gene: TRBD2; J gene: TRBJ2-7; CDR3 DNA: TGCAGCACCCGGGAGGCGAAGTCCTACGAGCAGTACTTC; CDR3 protein: CSTREAKSYEQYF
clone size: few; V gene: TRBV7-8; D gene: TRBD2; J gene: TRBJ2-1; CDR3 DNA: TGTGCCAGCAGGGATATAGCGGGGGGTCTGAATGAGCAGTTCTTC; CDR3 protein: CASRDIAGGLNEQFF
clone size: few; V gene: TRBV7-8; D gene: .; J gene: TRBJ1-5; CDR3 DNA: TGTGCCAGCAGCCAGACAGGCCTCAATCAGCCCCAGCATTTT; CDR3 protein: CASSQTGLNQPQHF
clone size: few; V gene: TRBV9; D gene: .; J gene: TRBJ2-2; CDR3 DNA: TGTGCCAGCAAGGTTAGCTCGGACACCGGGGAGCTGTTTTTT; CDR3 protein: CASKVSSDTGELFF
clone size: .; V gene: TRBV6-2/TRBV6-3; D gene: .; J gene: TRBJ1-1; CDR3 DNA: TGTGCCAGCAGTTACTTAATAGGGCGTCTCGCTTTCTTT; CDR3 protein: CASSYLIGRLAFF
clone size: few; V gene: TRBV28; D gene: TRBD1; J gene: TRBJ2-7; CDR3 DNA: TGTGCCAGCAGTTTACTAAGGACAGGGGGCGAGGACGAGCAGTACTTC; CDR3 protein: CASSLLRTGGEDEQYF
clone size: .; V gene: TRBV6-1; D gene: .; J gene: TRBJ1-2; CDR3 DNA: TGTGCCAGCAGGGCCGACCGGGGCGGCAACTATGGCTACACCTTC; CDR3 protein: CASRADRGGNYGYTF
clone size: .; V gene: TRBV7-4; D gene: .; J gene: TRBJ2-3; CDR3 DNA: TGTGCCAGCAGCCCGCGATGGGGGGGCGTTTGTGATACGCAGTATTTT; CDR3 protein: CASSPRWGGVCDTQYF
clone size: .; V gene: TRBV5-1; D gene: .; J gene: TRBJ2-3; CDR3 DNA: TGCGCCAGCACAGAGTCTAGCCGGACAGATACGCAGTATTTT; CDR3 protein: CASTESSRTDTQYF
clone size: .; V gene: TRBV7-7; D gene: .; J gene: TRBJ1-5; CDR3 DNA: TGTGCCAGCAGCTTAGAACAGAACAATCAGCCCCAGCATTTT; CDR3 protein: CASSLEQNNQPQHF
clone size: .; V gene: TRBV5-1; D gene: TRBD1; J gene: TRBJ1-2; CDR3 DNA: TGCGCCAGCAGCTTGGGGCCCGACAGGGGTCGGAATGGCTACACCTTC; CDR3 protein: CASSLGPDRGRNGYTF
clone size: .; V gene: TRBV7-3; D gene: .; J gene: TRBJ2-1; CDR3 DNA: TGTGCCAGCAGTTATCAGGGGGGGAATGAGCAGTTCTTC; CDR3 protein: CASSYQGGNEQFF
clone size: .; V gene: TRBV5-1; D gene: TRBD2; J gene: TRBJ2-1; CDR3 DNA: TGCGCCAGCAGCTTGGCGGGGGGGCCCCCTGGAAGCTCCTACAATGAGCAGTTCTTC; CDR3 protein: CASSLAGGPPGSSYNEQFF
clone size: .; V gene: TRBV7-2; D gene: .; J gene: TRBJ2-5; CDR3 DNA: TGTGCCAGCAGCCCGCCCGGGCGACGCTCCCAAGAGACCCAGTACTTC; CDR3 protein: CASSPPGRRSQETQYF
clone size: .; V gene: TRBV7-9; D gene: .; J gene: TRBJ2-5; CDR3 DNA: TGTGCCAGCAATGGGCGGGCGGGGCGTCAAGAGACCCAGTACTTC; CDR3 protein: CASNGRAGRQETQYF
clone size: .; V gene: TRBV4-2; D gene: .; J gene: TRBJ2-7; CDR3 DNA: TGTGCCAGCAGCCAAGAGGGGCAGGGAGCGCCACGGTACTTC; CDR3 protein: CASSQEGQGAPRYF
clone size: .; V gene: TRBV7-2; D gene: .; J gene: TRBJ2-1; CDR3 DNA: TGTGCCAGCAGCTTAGCGGCGGGACACCGAGAGCAGTTCTTC; CDR3 protein: CASSLAAGHREQFF
clone size: .; V gene: TRBV25-1; D gene: TRBD1; J gene: TRBJ2-7; CDR3 DNA: TGTGCCAGCAGTGATCCGGGACAGGGCGCCTACGAGCAGTACTTC; CDR3 protein: CASSDPGQGAYEQYF
clone size: few; V gene: TRBV20-1; D gene: .; J gene: TRBJ1-5; CDR3 DNA: TGCAGTGCTAAACCGACAGCAAATAGCAATCAGCCCCAGCATTTT; CDR3 protein: CSAKPTANSNQPQHF
clone size: .; V gene: TRBV28; D gene: TRBD1; J gene: TRBJ2-2; CDR3 DNA: TGTGCCAGCAGTTTAAGGGGGCGGTACGGGGAGCTGTTTTTT; CDR3 protein: CASSLRGRYGELFF
clone size: .; V gene: TRBV19; D gene: .; J gene: TRBJ1-1; CDR3 DNA: TGTGCCAGTAGTATGCGAGGCGACACTGAAGCTTTCTTT; CDR3 protein: CASSMRGDTEAFF
clone size: .; V gene: TRBV20-1; D gene: .; J gene: TRBJ2-2; CDR3 DNA: TGCAGTGCCCCCGACTACCGAAGGAACACCGGGGAGCTGTTTTTT; CDR3 protein: CSAPDYRRNTGELFF
clone size: few; V gene: TRBV18; D gene: TRBD1; J gene: TRBJ2-7; CDR3 DNA: TGTGCCAGCTCACGGAACCCCCGGGACAGGGTGTCCTACGAGCAGTACTTC; CDR3 protein: CASSRNPRDRVSYEQYF
clone size: .; V gene: TRBV12-3/TRBV12-4; D gene: .; J gene: TRBJ1-3; CDR3 DNA: TGTGCCAGCGGGTCAGGGCCTGGAAACACCATATATTTT; CDR3 protein: CASGSGPGNTIYF
clone size: .; V gene: TRBV5-1; D gene: .; J gene: TRBJ1-1; CDR3 DNA: TGCGCCAGCAGCTTGGCGGGCGGCGGCCATAACACTGAAGCTTTCTTT; CDR3 protein: CASSLAGGGHNTEAFF
clone size: .; V gene: TRBV20-1; D gene: .; J gene: TRBJ2-1; CDR3 DNA: TGCAGTGCAACCTCGCCGGGGGTAGTCAATGAGCAGTTCTTC; CDR3 protein: CSATSPGVVNEQFF
clone size: .; V gene: TRBV20-1; D gene: TRBD2; J gene: TRBJ2-3; CDR3 DNA: TGCAGTGCTAGACGTATCCCCAAAGCGGGGGTTCCAGATACGCAGTATTTT; CDR3 protein: CSARRIPKAGVPDTQYF
clone size: few; V gene: TRBV15; D gene: TRBD1; J gene: TRBJ2-7; CDR3 DNA: TGTGCCACCAGCAGAGATAGCGCCCGGGACAGTCCATCTTACGAGCAGTACTTC; CDR3 protein: CATSRDSARDSPSYEQYF
clone size: .; V gene: TRBV5-1; D gene: .; J gene: TRBJ2-1; CDR3 DNA: TGCGCCAGCAGCTTGGCCGCGCCGGGAGAGCAGTTCTTC; CDR3 protein: CASSLAAPGEQFF
clone size: .; V gene: TRBV7-9; D gene: TRBD2; J gene: TRBJ2-1; CDR3 DNA: TGTGCCAGCAGCTTATTGTTTGTAGCGGGGGCGGCGAATGAGCAGTTCTTC; CDR3 protein: CASSLLFVAGAANEQFF
clone size: few; V gene: TRBV5-1; D gene: TRBD2; J gene: TRBJ2-6; CDR3 DNA: TGCGCCAGCAGCTTGGGGGAGGGCGGTGGATTTTTCGGGGCCAACGTCCTGACTTTC; CDR3 protein: CASSLGEGGGFFGANVLTF
clone size: .; V gene: TRBV20-1; D gene: .; J gene: TRBJ2-7; CDR3 DNA: TGCAGTGCCCCCGAGGCGGCCGGATGGTGGTACGAGCAGTACTTC; CDR3 protein: CSAPEAAGWWYEQYF
clone size: few; V gene: TRBV5-1; D gene: .; J gene: TRBJ2-5; CDR3 DNA: TGCGCCAGCAGCCCGGGGAGGGGGGCAGAGACCCAGTACTTC; CDR3 protein: CASSPGRGAETQYF
clone size: many; V gene: TRBV6-5; D gene: TRBD1; J gene: TRBJ1-5; CDR3 DNA: TGTGCCAGCAGTTCAGGGGGCAAGGGCAATCAGCCCCAGCATTTT; CDR3 protein: CASSSGGKGNQPQHF
clone size: .; V gene: TRBV5-1; D gene: TRBD1; J gene: TRBJ2-7; CDR3 DNA: TGCGCCAGCAGCTTGTCCGACAGGGTAGCGTCCTACGAGCAGTACTTC; CDR3 protein: CASSLSDRVASYEQYF
clone size: .; V gene: TRBV28; D gene: TRBD1; J gene: TRBJ2-1; CDR3 DNA: TGTGCCAGCAGTTTATTAAAGGGACAGGGGTGGAATGAGCAGTTCTTC; CDR3 protein: CASSLLKGQGWNEQFF
clone size: few; V gene: TRBV12-3/TRBV12-4; D gene: TRBD1; J gene: TRBJ2-7; CDR3 DNA: TGTGCCAGCAGCCCAGAGGGGGCCGGGGAGCAGTACTTC; CDR3 protein: CASSPEGAGEQYF
clone size: .; V gene: TRBV4-3; D gene: TRBD1; J gene: TRBJ1-2; CDR3 DNA: TGCGCCAGCAGCCAAGATCTAACAGGGGGCGGGTATGGCTACACCTTC; CDR3 protein: CASSQDLTGGGYGYTF
clone size: few; V gene: TRBV6-5; D gene: TRBD1; J gene: TRBJ2-7; CDR3 DNA: TGTGCCAGCAGTTCCTGGGCACAGGGGGCGGGCTACGAGCAGTACTTC; CDR3 protein: CASSSWAQGAGYEQYF
clone size: .; V gene: TRBV28; D gene: TRBD1; J gene: TRBJ2-7; CDR3 DNA: TGTGCCAGCAGTTTTTCTGGACAGGTCTCCTACGAGCAGTACTTC; CDR3 protein: CASSFSGQVSYEQYF
clone size: few; V gene: TRBV20-1; D gene: .; J gene: TRBJ1-1; CDR3 DNA: TGCAGTGCTCACGGACGGTGGGGGACTGAAGCTTTCTTT; CDR3 protein: CSAHGRWGTEAFF
clone size: few; V gene: TRBV12-3/TRBV12-4; D gene: .; J gene: TRBJ1-3; CDR3 DNA: TGTGCCAGCAGTGTTACGAACACCATATATTTT; CDR3 protein: CASSVTNTIYF
clone size: few; V gene: TRBV12-3/TRBV12-4; D gene: .; J gene: TRBJ1-3; CDR3 DNA: TGTGCCAGCAGTTTAGGAGGGTTCTCTGGAAACACCATATATTTT; CDR3 protein: CASSLGGFSGNTIYF
clone size: .; V gene: TRBV27; D gene: .; J gene: TRBJ1-1; CDR3 DNA: TGTGCCAGCAGTTTAGTACCAGGGCCGGGGAACACTGAAGCTTTCTTT; CDR3 protein: CASSLVPGPGNTEAFF
clone size: .; V gene: TRBV9; D gene: .; J gene: TRBJ2-6; CDR3 DNA: TGTGCCAGCGGAGGTGTTTCTGGGGCCAACGTCCTGACTTTC; CDR3 protein: CASGGVSGANVLTF